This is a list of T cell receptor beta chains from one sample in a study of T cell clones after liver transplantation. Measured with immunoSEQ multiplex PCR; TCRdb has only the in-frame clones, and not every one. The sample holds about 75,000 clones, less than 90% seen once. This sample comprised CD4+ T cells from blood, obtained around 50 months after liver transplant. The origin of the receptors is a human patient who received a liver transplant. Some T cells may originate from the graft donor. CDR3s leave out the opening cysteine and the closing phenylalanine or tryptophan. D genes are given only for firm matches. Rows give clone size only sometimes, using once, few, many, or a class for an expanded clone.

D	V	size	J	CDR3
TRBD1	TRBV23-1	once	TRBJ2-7	ASSQGQGQDRFVEQY
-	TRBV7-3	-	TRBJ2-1	ASSLTRDQHNEQF
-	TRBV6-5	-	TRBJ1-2	ASSYSTSGILYGYT
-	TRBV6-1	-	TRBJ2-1	ASSEGTTYDEQF
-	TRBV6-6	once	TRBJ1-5	ASTLQGGNQPQH
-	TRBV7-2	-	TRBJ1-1	ASSLDRGGRAF
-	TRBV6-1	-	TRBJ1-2	ASSPQIQYYGYT
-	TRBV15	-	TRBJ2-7	ATSARDPSSYEQY
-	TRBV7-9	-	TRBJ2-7	ASSLAGDREQY
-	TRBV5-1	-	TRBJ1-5	ASSWQGGQPQH
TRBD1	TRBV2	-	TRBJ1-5	ASGQGYSNQPQH
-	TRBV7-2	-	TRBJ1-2	ASSLVVGDVKSYT
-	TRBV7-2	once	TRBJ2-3	ASSLLGGQGPDTQY
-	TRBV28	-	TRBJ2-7	ASRAVEGRNEQY
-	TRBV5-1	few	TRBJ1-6	ASSLIGVLNSPLH
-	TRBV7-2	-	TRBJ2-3	ASSPGEGTDTQY
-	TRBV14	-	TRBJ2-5	ASSQDRFSQY
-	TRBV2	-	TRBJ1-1	ASSVENPF
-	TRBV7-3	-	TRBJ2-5	ASSLTPSQETQY
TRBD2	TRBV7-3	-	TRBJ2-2	ASSLLGTSSSGELF
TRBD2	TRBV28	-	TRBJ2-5	ASSYGGGYQETQY
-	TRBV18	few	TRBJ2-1	ASSLSRAGEQF
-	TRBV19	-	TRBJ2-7	ASKSAGAGEQY
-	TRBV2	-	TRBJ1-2	ASSLPPGVDGYT
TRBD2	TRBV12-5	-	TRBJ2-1	ASGPSVVAGTNNEQF
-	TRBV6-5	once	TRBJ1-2	ASSYSDRAYGYT
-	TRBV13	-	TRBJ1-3	ASSLGGSGNTIY
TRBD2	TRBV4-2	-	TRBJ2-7	ASSQVSSGSYEQY